This T cell receptor beta chain is from a study of blood T cells in healthy people across ages. The wider study: Every two T cells gave about one barcoded beta molecule via template switching.

Notes on this clonotype: Its antigen remains unknown.

Findings of the study overall: Higher diversity and more naive CD4+ cells were features of long-lived donors, compared to aged donors. While age rose, TCR beta diversity per million T cells dropped in a roughly linear way.

Through a sample-barcoded 5' primer and a J-beta primer mix, a second PCR was run for roughly 6 to 12 cycles. Every sample gave at least 3 million paired-end reads containing CDR3. Via MiXCR, TCRdb re-called the 5' RACE reads, giving one row per CDR3 protein. The profile shows over a million distinct CDR3 sequences, approximately 59% of them singletons. The length of the CDR3 is 13 residues. V was clipped by 7 bases and J by 3 bases; unmatched bases: 6. Germline loops: CDR1 SGHRS, CDR2 YFSETQ. Sequenced sample: blood. The source of this sequence is a man aged 18 to 29 in good health. The V call is TRBV5-1, the J call TRBJ1-2; 7 bases fit TRBD1. CDR3 nucleotide sequence: TGCGCCAGCTCCCGGGACAGTGACTATGGCTACACCTTC. Translating gives CASSRDSDYGYTF.